A single sample gave rise to the 14 T cell receptor beta chains below, sequenced in a study of Graves' ophthalmopathy and Graves' hyperthyroidism. TCR beta CDR3 regions were amplified from RNA transcripts. The library came from an HTBI-primed first-round RT-PCR and a second-round multiplex PCR. TCRdb analysed the multiplex PCR reads with MiXCR anew, one entry per CDR3 protein. The sample lists 200,000 to 300,000 distinct CDR3 sequences, around 50% seen once, with less than 60% in the top ten. Sequencing used peripheral blood. The receptors here all came from an adult man with Graves' ophthalmopathy.

This clonotype was detected only once. V is TRBV7-9 and J is TRBJ2-6; 9 bases match TRBD2. Germline V gives CDR1 SEHNR, CDR2 FQNEAQ (reference sequence). V shed 6 bases and J 4 bases; nucleotides not matched to a gene: 13. This CDR3 contains 18 residues. Here the CDR3 reads CASSSPLAGGDGANVLTF. The CDR3 nucleotides read TGTGCCAGCAGTTCACCACTCGCGGGAGGGGACGGGGCCAACGTCCTGACTTTC. Drawing the rest from reference TRBV7-9 and TRBJ2-6, the complete variable domain is DTGVSQNPRHKITKRGQNVTFRCDPISEHNRLYWYRQTLGQGPEFLTYFQNEAQLEKSRLLSDRFSAERPKGSFSTLEIQRTEQGDSAMYLCASSSPLAGGDGANVLTFGAGSRLTVL.

The gene calls are TRBV6-5 and TRBJ1-2; no reliable D call. Trimming removed 6 bases at V and 7 bases at J, with 15 bases between. The CDR3 has 13 residues. CDR1 is MNHEY, CDR2 SVGAGI, per germline. CDR3 sequence reads: CASSDTLGGGYTF. The CDR3 coding sequence is TGTGCCAGCAGCGACACTTTAGGCGGTGGCTACACCTTC.

V usage is TRBV20-1 and J usage is TRBJ2-2; maybe TRBD1 (6 bases). V was cut by 2 bases and J by 0 bases, with 10 bases left in between. Germline V lookup: CDR1 DFQATT, CDR2 SNEGSKA (reference sequence). The CDR3 covers 15 residues. The CDR3, as DNA: TGCAGTGCTAGAAAGGGGACAACGAACACCGGGGAGCTGTTTTTT. Its translation: CSARKGTTNTGELFF.

As regards this clonotype: One end of the junction does not line up with germline, which may come from a read error. V gene TRBV11-3 combines with J gene TRBJ2-2, with a possible D match to TRBD2 (5 bases). The CDR3 contains 13 residues. Germline lookup yields CDR1 SGHNT and CDR2 YENEEA. CDR3 DNA sequence: TGTGCCAGCAGCTTGGCGAACACCGGGGAGCTGGTTTTT. Its translation is CASSLANTGELVF. Variable domain in full (rest from reference TRBV11-3 and TRBJ2-2): EAGVVQSPRYKIIEKKQPVAFWCNPISGHNTLYWYLQNLGQGPELLIRYENEEAVDDSQLPKDRFSAERLKGVDSTLKIQPAELGDSAVYLCASSLANTGELVFGEGSRLTVL.

V gene TRBV20-1 combines with J gene TRBJ1-2; the match to TRBD1 covers 7 bases. The CDR3 covers 14 residues. Trimming cost V 0 bases and J 4 bases; bases outside gene matches: 5. The germline V gene encodes CDR1 DFQATT and CDR2 SNEGSKA (reference sequence). The chain's CDR3 is CSAREEGGVYGYTF. The CDR3 nucleotides are TGCAGTGCTAGAGAGGAAGGGGGCGTCTATGGCTACACCTTC.

The CDR3 bases are TGTGCCAGCAGCTTAGCGGACGCGGGGCCAAGCTATGGCTACACCTTC. This codes for CASSLADAGPSYGYTF. The chain carries TRBV7-9 and TRBJ1-2; tentative D call: TRBD1 (5 bases). Trimming took off 0 bases at V and 4 bases at J, with 15 bases between the two ends. The length of the CDR3 is 16 residues. Per germline, CDR1 SEHNR and CDR2 FQNEAQ (reference sequence). Drawing the rest from reference TRBV7-9 and TRBJ1-2, the complete variable domain is DTGVSQNPRHKITKRGQNVTFRCDPISEHNRLYWYRQTLGQGPEFLTYFQNEAQLEKSRLLSDRFSAERPKGSFSTLEIQRTEQGDSAMYLCASSLADAGPSYGYTFGSGTRLTVV.

This clonotype has a handful of counts. The gene calls are TRBV15 and TRBJ2-7; D perhaps matches TRBD2 (6 bases). Germline V gene lookup returns CDR1 LNHNV and CDR2 YYDKDF (reference sequence). The CDR3 spans 15 residues. Trimming left V 0 bases short and J 4 bases short, with 13 bases between. CDR3 in DNA: TGTGCCACCAGCAGAGACTCGGGACTGAAATACGAGCAGTACTTC. Its protein product is CATSRDSGLKYEQYF.

V gene TRBV29-1 combines with J gene TRBJ2-2, with TRBD2 matching over 7 bases. Germline loops: CDR1 SQVTM, CDR2 ANQGSEA. The ends lost 2 bases at V and 3 bases at J; junction bases unmatched: 9. The CDR3 runs to 16 residues. CDR3 DNA sequence: TGCAGCGTTGAAATCGGGGAGGGTGTGGACACCGGGGAGCTGTTTTTT. Translating gives CSVEIGEGVDTGELFF.

This chain connects TRBV5-5 to TRBJ2-7, with a possible D match to TRBD1 (5 bases). With 4 bases removed from V and 7 bases from J, the gap between germline ends came to 15 bases. Germline V gene lookup returns CDR1 SGHKS and CDR2 YYEKEE (reference sequence). This CDR3 spans 13 amino acids. CDR3 nucleotides: TGTGCCAGCAGCCAAGATGGGGCGAGGGAGCAGTACTTC. Residues: CASSQDGAREQYF.

To note about this clonotype: The junction and the germline gene differ at one end; a read error may be behind it. The chain carries TRBV7-7 and TRBJ2-2; D is possibly TRBD1 (6 bases). The CDR3 runs to 13 residues. The germline V gene encodes CDR1 SSHAT and CDR2 FNYEAQ (reference sequence). CDR3 nucleotides: TGTGCTAGCAGCATCAGGACAGCCGGGGAGCTGGTTTTT. Translation gives CASSIRTAGELVF.

This clonotype was detected only a few times. The J gene is TRBJ1-2, the V gene TRBV7-3; D is unclear. Between the trimmed V and J ends, which lost 7 bases and 8 bases, there was a span of 17 bases. The CDR3 length is 13 residues. Germline values: CDR1 SGHTA, CDR2 FQGTGA. CDR3 in amino acids: CASTIIAQTGYTF. In nucleotides, the CDR3 is TGTGCCAGCACCATTATTGCCCAAACGGGCTACACCTTC.

This clonotype has a handful of counts. The chain is built from TRBV5-6 and TRBJ1-3; the D is unclear. This CDR3 comprises 14 residues. From germline, CDR1 is SGHDT and CDR2 YYEEEE. Trimming removed 3 bases at V and 8 bases at J, with 15 bases between. The CDR3 DNA reads TGTGCCAGCAGCTGGGCGGTGGAGGTGGACACCATATATTTT. Translated: CASSWAVEVDTIYF.

The chain recombines TRBV20-1 with TRBJ2-5; perhaps TRBD2 as D (6 bases). The CDR3 has 14 amino acids. Germline CDR1 DFQATT, CDR2 SNEGSKA (reference sequence). The V and J ends lost 3 bases and 4 bases respectively, with 15 bases between them. The CDR3 DNA follows: TGCAGTGCTAGTTCTAGCGCGATAAGAGAGACCCAGTACTTC. This codes for CSASSSAIRETQYF.

This chain links TRBV2 with TRBJ2-1; D might be TRBD1 (5 bases). V lost 5 bases, J lost 0 bases, and 11 bases lay in between. The CDR3 runs to 15 residues. The germline V gene has CDR1 SNHLY and CDR2 FYNNEI. In DNA, the CDR3 is TGTGCCAGCAGTTACAGGACGAGCTCCTACAATGAGCAGTTCTTC. Translated, it gives CASSYRTSSYNEQFF.